This T cell receptor beta chain derives from a study of T cell changes during pregnancy in multiple sclerosis. The CDR3 spans 16 residues. CDR1 is MDHEN, CDR2 SYDVKM, per germline. V shed 3 bases, J shed 2 bases, and the junction held 7 bases outside the gene matches. Sequencing was performed with immunoSEQ multiplex PCR; in TCRdb, only in-frame clones are kept and a portion is missing. This table has under 50,000 clones, approximately 94% appearing once. The sample was CD8+ T cells from peripheral blood mononuclear cells, taken in the first trimester of pregnancy. This receptor was obtained from a female donor with multiple sclerosis, enrolled in a pregnancy study. This chain connects TRBV28 to TRBJ2-7, with TRBD1 matching over 10 bases. The CDR3 DNA sequence: TGTGCCAGCAGTTTGGGGTTCGGGACAGGGGCCTACGAGCAGTACTTC. Translating it yields CASSLGFGTGAYEQYF.